This TCR beta chain was recorded in a study of naive and memory T cell subsets. The beta constant-region primer was an equimolar mix of two oligonucleotides covering TRBC1 and TRBC2. Four rounds of PCR amplified the ligated cDNA using nested alpha and beta constant-region primers plus SP2. Via MiXCR, TCRdb re-called the UMI-ligation and nested PCR reads, giving one row per CDR3 protein. The sample carries about 23,000 distinct CDR3 sequences, approximately 8.8% recorded once. V was clipped by 2 bases and J by 2 bases; unmatched bases: 7. CDR1 is MNHEY, CDR2 SVGAGI, per germline. The CDR3 consists of 16 residues.

The sample taken for sequencing was central memory CD8+ T cells from blood. The chain carries TRBV6-5 and TRBJ2-7; 9 bases fit TRBD1. The TCR sequence derives from a human donor in good health. The CDR3 DNA reads TGTGCCAGCAGTTACACCCGGACAGGGGCCCCCTACGAGCAGTACTTC. Its protein is CASSYTRTGAPYEQYF.